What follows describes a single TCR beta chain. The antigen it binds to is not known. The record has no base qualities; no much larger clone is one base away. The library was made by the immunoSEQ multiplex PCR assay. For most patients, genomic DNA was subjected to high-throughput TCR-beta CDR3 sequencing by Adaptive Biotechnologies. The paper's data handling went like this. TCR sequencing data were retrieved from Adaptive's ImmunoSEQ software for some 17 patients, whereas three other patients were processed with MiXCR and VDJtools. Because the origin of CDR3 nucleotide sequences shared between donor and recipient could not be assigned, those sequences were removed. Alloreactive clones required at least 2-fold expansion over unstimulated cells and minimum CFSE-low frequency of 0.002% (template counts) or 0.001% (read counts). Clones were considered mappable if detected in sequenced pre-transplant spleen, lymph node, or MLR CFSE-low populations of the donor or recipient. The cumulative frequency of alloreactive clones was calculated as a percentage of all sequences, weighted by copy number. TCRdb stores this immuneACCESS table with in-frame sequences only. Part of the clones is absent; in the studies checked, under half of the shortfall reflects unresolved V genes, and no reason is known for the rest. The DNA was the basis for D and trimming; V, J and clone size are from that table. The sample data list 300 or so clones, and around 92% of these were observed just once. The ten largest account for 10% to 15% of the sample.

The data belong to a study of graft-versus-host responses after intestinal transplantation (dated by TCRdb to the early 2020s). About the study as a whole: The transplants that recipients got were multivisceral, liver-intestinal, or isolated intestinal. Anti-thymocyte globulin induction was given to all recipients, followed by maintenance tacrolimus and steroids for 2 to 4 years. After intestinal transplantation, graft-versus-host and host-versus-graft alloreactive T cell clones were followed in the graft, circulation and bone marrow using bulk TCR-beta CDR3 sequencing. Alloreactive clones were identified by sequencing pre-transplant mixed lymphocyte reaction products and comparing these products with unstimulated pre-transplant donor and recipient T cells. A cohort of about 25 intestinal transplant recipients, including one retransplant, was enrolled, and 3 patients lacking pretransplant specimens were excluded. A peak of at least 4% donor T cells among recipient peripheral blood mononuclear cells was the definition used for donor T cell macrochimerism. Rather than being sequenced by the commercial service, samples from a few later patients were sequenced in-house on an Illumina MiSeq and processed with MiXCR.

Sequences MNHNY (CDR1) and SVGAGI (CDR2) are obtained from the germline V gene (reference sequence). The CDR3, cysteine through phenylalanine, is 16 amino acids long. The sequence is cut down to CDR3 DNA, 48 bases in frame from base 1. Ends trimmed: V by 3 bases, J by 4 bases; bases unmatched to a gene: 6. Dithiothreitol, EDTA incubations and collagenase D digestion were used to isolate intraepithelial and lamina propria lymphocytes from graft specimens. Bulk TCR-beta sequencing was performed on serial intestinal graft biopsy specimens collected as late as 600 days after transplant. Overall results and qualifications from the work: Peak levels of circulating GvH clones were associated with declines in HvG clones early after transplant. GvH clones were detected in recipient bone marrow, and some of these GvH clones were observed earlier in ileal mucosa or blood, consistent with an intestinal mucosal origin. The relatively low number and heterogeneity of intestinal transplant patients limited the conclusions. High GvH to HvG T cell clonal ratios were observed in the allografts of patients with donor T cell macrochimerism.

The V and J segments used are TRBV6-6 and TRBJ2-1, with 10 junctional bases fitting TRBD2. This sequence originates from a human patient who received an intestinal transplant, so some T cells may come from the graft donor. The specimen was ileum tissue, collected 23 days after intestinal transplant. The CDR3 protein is CASSYSPSGRYNEQFF. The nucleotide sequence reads TGTGCCAGCAGTTATAGTCCTAGCGGGAGATACAATGAGCAGTTCTTC.